This T cell receptor (beta chain) was identified during a study of cytotoxic CD8 clonotypes in ibrutinib-treated CLL. The germline gives CDR1 LGHNA, CDR2 YSLEER. The trim removed 4 bases at V and 5 bases at J, leaving 14 bases unmatched. The CDR3 contains 16 residues. TCR beta libraries used approximately 2.2 micrograms of DNA from cryopreserved PBMCs. Using immunoSEQ multiplex PCR, the repertoire was profiled, and TCRdb retains in-frame clones only, with some absent. The table records roughly 150,000 clones, 81% of them present only once. Study-wide results and limits: Rare overall, public clonotypes shrank or held steady under therapy. Circulating CD8+ T-cell counts were tracked by baseline clonality, which exceeded that of age-matched healthy donors.

Details on this clone: The antigen remains undetermined.

This TCR came from a human donor with chronic lymphocytic leukemia. The source was PBMCs, collected after 12 months of ibrutinib treatment. The V and J genes are TRBV4-3 and TRBJ2-7; 7 bases line up with TRBD2. CDR3 in amino acids: CASSREAGGRANEQYF. The CDR3 region has the DNA TGCGCCAGCAGCCGGGAAGCTGGAGGGAGGGCCAACGAGCAGTACTTC.